Listed below are T cell receptor beta chains from one sample, sequenced in a study of T cell clones after liver transplantation. TCRdb's copy holds only in-frame clones and misses some; the assay was immunoSEQ multiplex PCR. The sample contains around 43,000 clones, 86% of which appear only once. Specimen: CD4+ T cells from blood, collected 24 months after liver transplant. These receptors all come from a human patient who received a liver transplant. A share of the T cells may be of graft donor origin. Each CDR3 is given with its conserved first and last residue. D genes are given only for firm matches. Clone size, where shown, is once, few, many, or a class for clones that have expanded.

size,V,J,D,DNA,CDR3
once,TRBV10-3,TRBJ2-1,-,TGTGCCATCAGTGAGTGGGATGATGAGCAGTTCTTC,CAISEWDDEQFF
-,TRBV6-1,TRBJ2-5,-,TGTGCCAGCAGTGATTCGGGAATGGAGACCCAGTACTTC,CASSDSGMETQYF
-,TRBV6-4,TRBJ2-3,TRBD1,TGTGCCAGCAGTGCACAGGGGTTGTTGGCAGATACGCAGTATTTT,CASSAQGLLADTQYF
-,TRBV28,TRBJ1-2,-,TGTGCCAGCAGTCCAGCGGGGAACTATGGCTACACCTTC,CASSPAGNYGYTF
-,TRBV5-1,TRBJ2-5,TRBD2,TGCGCCAGCAGCTCTGGACTAGCGGGGGGCCAAGAGACCCAGTACTTC,CASSSGLAGGQETQYF
-,TRBV10-1,TRBJ1-1,-,TGCGCCAGCAGTGGAGCCGCCTTAGCCGGGCCCAACACTGAAGCTTTCTTT,CASSGAALAGPNTEAFF
-,TRBV4-2,TRBJ2-7,TRBD2,TGTGCCAGCAGCCTCGGGAGGGAGTCCTACGAGCAGTACTTC,CASSLGRESYEQYF
-,TRBV5-4,TRBJ2-2,-,TGTGCCAGCAAGAGGGAGGAAAACACCGGGGAGCTGTTTTTT,CASKREENTGELFF
-,TRBV5-4,TRBJ2-3,-,TGTGCCAGCAGCTTGACATCTCACAAGGAGGATACGCAGTATTTT,CASSLTSHKEDTQYF
-,TRBV18,TRBJ2-7,-,TGTGCCAGCTCACCCCCTGGGACAACCTCCTACGAGCAGTACTTC,CASSPPGTTSYEQYF
once,TRBV5-4,TRBJ2-7,-,TGTGCCAGCAGCCCTCGGGCAGGGCTTAACGAGCAGTACTTC,CASSPRAGLNEQYF
-,TRBV7-2,TRBJ2-7,TRBD2,TGTGCCAGCAGCAGTATCGGGACCGGGGGGGCCTACGAGCAGTACTTC,CASSSIGTGGAYEQYF
few,TRBV13,TRBJ2-5,TRBD1,TGTGCCAGCAGAAAAACAGGGGTGCAAGAGACCCAGTACTTC,CASRKTGVQETQYF
few,TRBV25-1,TRBJ2-7,TRBD1,TGTGCCAGCAGTGCGGACAGGGGCCCATCTTACGAGCAGTACTTC,CASSADRGPSYEQYF
-,TRBV7-9,TRBJ2-2,-,TGTGCCAGCAGCTTACCAGACAGCACCGGGGAGCTGTTTTTT,CASSLPDSTGELFF
few,TRBV29-1,TRBJ2-3,-,TGCAGCGTTGGGAGTGTCACAGATACGCAGTATTTT,CSVGSVTDTQYF
-,TRBV19,TRBJ1-2,TRBD1,TGTGCCAGTAGTATAGGTCGCCAGGACAGGGGGCGAAACGGCTACACCTTC,CASSIGRQDRGRNGYTF
-,TRBV6-5,TRBJ2-1,-,TGTGCCAGCAGTTCCGGGGTTTCGGGGGCGCAGTTCTTC,CASSSGVSGAQFF
-,TRBV12-5,TRBJ2-5,TRBD1,TGTGCTAGTGGTCGAGGGGGCCAGCAAGAGACCCAGTACTTC,CASGRGGQQETQYF
-,TRBV18,TRBJ2-5,-,TGTGCCAGCTCACCGTACCAAGAGACCCAGTACTTC,CASSPYQETQYF
-,TRBV7-9,TRBJ1-2,-,TGTGCCAGCAGCTCCCTCAACGAGGGCCCCCCGGGATATGGCTACACCTTC,CASSSLNEGPPGYGYTF
-,TRBV21-1,TRBJ2-2,-,TGTGCCAGCAGCGTTTCGGGACGGGACACCGGGGAGCTGTTTTTT,CASSVSGRDTGELFF
once,TRBV9,TRBJ1-1,-,TGTGCCAGCAGCCTCCGGTGGGGCACTGAAGCTTTCTTT,CASSLRWGTEAFF
-,TRBV7-2,TRBJ1-1,-,TGTGCCAGCAGCTTACCGACCCAGGAAGCTTTCTTT,CASSLPTQEAFF
-,TRBV7-3,TRBJ1-1,-,TGTGCCAGCAGCTTCCCCCACCGGGACAATGAAGCTTTCTTT,CASSFPHRDNEAFF
-,TRBV18,TRBJ2-5,-,TGTGCCAGCTCGCCGCTAGATCGGCAAGAGACCCAGTACTTC,CASSPLDRQETQYF
few,TRBV23-1,TRBJ1-5,-,TGCGCCAGCAGTCATCGGGAGAGCAATCAGCCCCAGCATTTT,CASSHRESNQPQHF
once,TRBV27,TRBJ2-7,TRBD1,TGTGCCAGCAGTTTCGGGGCAGGGGGCCTGGACGAGCAGTACTTC,CASSFGAGGLDEQYF
-,TRBV27,TRBJ2-7,-,TGTGCCAGCAGCCTAATAGGGGTGAGCGTCTACGAGCAGTACTTC,CASSLIGVSVYEQYF
-,TRBV7-9,TRBJ2-1,-,TGTGCCAGCAGCTTAAAGCGGCGCTATGGGAATGAGCAGTTCTTC,CASSLKRRYGNEQFF
-,TRBV6-5,TRBJ1-3,-,TGTGCCAGCAGTTACCGACGGGTGGGCTCTGGAAACACCATATATTTT,CASSYRRVGSGNTIYF
-,TRBV5-6,TRBJ2-1,-,TGTGCCAGCAGCTTACTCAGGCCCTACAATGAGCAGTTCTTC,CASSLLRPYNEQFF
-,TRBV7-3,TRBJ2-3,TRBD2,TGTGCCAGCAGCCCAGTAGCGGGGCGCACAGATACGCAGTATTTT,CASSPVAGRTDTQYF
-,TRBV7-7,TRBJ2-4,TRBD1,TGTGCCAGCAGCTTATATTGTGCAGGGGGAGTAGCCAAAAACATTCAGTACTTC,CASSLYCAGGVAKNIQYF
-,TRBV19,TRBJ1-5,TRBD1,TGTGCCAGTAGTAGCAGGGGGGGTGGGAGCAATCAGCCCCAGCATTTT,CASSSRGGGSNQPQHF
-,TRBV25-1,TRBJ2-1,TRBD2,TGTGCCAGCAGTGAACAGAAGCGGGGGGTATACAATGAGCAGTTCTTC,CASSEQKRGVYNEQFF
-,TRBV6-5,TRBJ1-2,-,TGTGCCAGCAGCGACTACTATGGCTACACCTTC,CASSDYYGYTF
-,TRBV19,TRBJ1-2,-,TGTGCCAGTAGTATTGGGCCGGACGGCTACACCTTC,CASSIGPDGYTF
once,TRBV7-9,TRBJ2-7,-,TGTGCCAGCAGCTTAAGTTGGGGGGCCCAACCCAAGGGCGAGCAGTACTTC,CASSLSWGAQPKGEQYF
once,TRBV15,TRBJ1-1,-,TGTGCCACCACCCTAGGTGAGGCTACTGAAGCTTTCTTT,CATTLGEATEAFF
-,TRBV27,TRBJ1-1,-,TGTGCCAGCAGTCCGCGAGCCCGACAGTCTAGAATCACTGAAGCTTTCTTT,CASSPRARQSRITEAFF
-,TRBV15,TRBJ2-7,-,TGTGCCACCAGCAGAGATTCTAGAACCTACGAGCAGTACTTC,CATSRDSRTYEQYF
-,TRBV7-2,TRBJ1-2,TRBD1,TGTGCCAGCAGCCGTTCCGGGACAGTCTATGGCTACACCTTC,CASSRSGTVYGYTF
-,TRBV7-2,TRBJ2-1,-,TGTGCCAGCAGCCTACCGGTCTCTAATGAGCAGTTCTTC,CASSLPVSNEQFF
-,TRBV18,TRBJ1-5,-,TGTGCCAGCTCACCAGAGGACGGGCAATCCCAGCATTTT,CASSPEDGQSQHF
-,TRBV7-6,TRBJ2-2,-,TGTGCCAGCAGCTCTTACAGGGAGAGGACCGGGGAGCTGTTTTTT,CASSSYRERTGELFF
once,TRBV19,TRBJ2-3,TRBD2,TGTGCCAGTAGTCTAAAGTCCCGTGGCGGGAGGACAGATACGCAGTATTTT,CASSLKSRGGRTDTQYF
-,TRBV9,TRBJ1-3,-,TGTGCCAGCAGCGTAGCGGCAGGGGCCACGGGTAACACCATATATTTT,CASSVAAGATGNTIYF
once,TRBV19,TRBJ1-5,TRBD1,TGTGCCAGTAGCGGGACAGGCTTTAAGCAGCCCCAGCATTTT,CASSGTGFKQPQHF
-,TRBV7-2,TRBJ2-5,TRBD1,TGTGCCAGCAGCTCCGACAGGGTGGGGGATGAGACCCAGTACTTC,CASSSDRVGDETQYF
once,TRBV25-1,TRBJ2-2,-,TGTGCCAGCAGTGAATGGGGAGTTCGGGAGCTGTTTTTT,CASSEWGVRELFF
-,TRBV7-8,TRBJ2-1,-,TGTGCCAGCAGCTCGCGGCCAACCACCTACAATGAGCAGTTCTTC,CASSSRPTTYNEQFF
-,TRBV7-7,TRBJ2-1,TRBD1,TGTGCCAGCAGCTCGGACAGGGGGGCCTCCAATGAGCAGTTCTTC,CASSSDRGASNEQFF
few,TRBV19,TRBJ2-5,TRBD2,TGTGCCAGTAGCCTTGGGACTAGCGGGAAAAAGACCCAGTACTTC,CASSLGTSGKKTQYF
-,TRBV29-1,TRBJ2-3,-,TGCAGCGGTGGGGCCGAGCGGGGCACAGATACGCAGTATTTT,CSGGAERGTDTQYF
-,TRBV5-1,TRBJ1-1,-,TGCGCCAGCAGCCCCTATGGGGAGAACACTGAAGCTTTCTTT,CASSPYGENTEAFF
-,TRBV27,TRBJ1-2,-,TGTGCCAGCAGTTTATCTCTGACAGGCCGCTCACTGGGCTACACCTTC,CASSLSLTGRSLGYTF
-,TRBV6-1,TRBJ2-7,-,TGTGCCAGCAGTGAGGCGGGATACCGCGAGCAGTACTTC,CASSEAGYREQYF
-,TRBV27,TRBJ2-2,-,TGTGCCAGCAGTCCCTGGGGAGCCGGGGAGCTGTTTTTT,CASSPWGAGELFF